This T cell receptor beta chain is from a study of T cells in Graves' hyperthyroidism and ophthalmopathy. Trimming cost V 2 bases and J 2 bases; bases outside gene matches: 17. The CDR3 is 21 amino acids. Germline-derived CDR1 and CDR2 are LGHDT and YNNKEL (reference sequence). What was amplified from RNA transcripts were TCR beta CDR3 regions. Carried out on the TCR CDR3, a first-round RT-PCR used the HTBI primer set. One entry per CDR3 protein results from TCRdb running MiXCR on the multiplex PCR reads. The sample has 340,000 or so distinct CDR3 sequences; approximately 15% are singletons. The chain combines TRBV3-1 with TRBJ2-1, with 11 bases aligning to TRBD2. This sequence was found in a man aged 25 to 40 with Graves' hyperthyroidism. Sequences were obtained from blood. CDR3 sequence reads: CASSQSPLQTSGTHPYNEQFF. The CDR3 bases are TGTGCCAGCAGCCAATCCCCGCTCCAGACTAGCGGGACTCATCCCTACAATGAGCAGTTCTTC.